This T cell receptor beta chain emerged from a study of Ad26.COV2.S vaccination and SARS-CoV-2 variants. The CDR3 totals 15 residues. The V end lost 5 bases, the J end lost 4 bases, and 17 bases lay between the germline ends. Germline values: CDR1 MNHNY, CDR2 SVGAGI (reference sequence). Measured with immunoSEQ multiplex PCR; TCRdb has only the in-frame clones, and not every one. The repertoire consists of 350,000 to 400,000 clones, with about nine tenths occurring once and the leading ten covering 1.5% to 2%. Treatment noted: some 19 received Ad26.COV2.S at low or high dose, single or two shots; about 5 received placebo; per-sample allocation not given. Sampling took place 63 days after the first vaccine or placebo injection.

Source: peripheral blood, taken in a trial of Ad26.COV2.S vaccine versus placebo. This chain joins TRBV6-6 and TRBJ2-5; D may be TRBD2 (6 bases). This TCR derives from a person aged 18-60 years who received the Ad26.COV2.S COVID-19 vaccine or a placebo. This CDR3 is CASSIGLSRGETQYF. CDR3 coding DNA: TGTGCCAGCAGTATCGGACTATCGAGGGGAGAGACCCAGTACTTC.